The clone carrying this T cell receptor beta chain was seen only once. This sample stems from a study of shared clonotypes between healthy human individuals. The germline CDR1 and CDR2 sequences are MGHRA and YSYEKL. The CDR3 is 16 residues long. The J segment lost 3 bases and the V segment lost 1 base, leaving 9 bases of the junction unmatched. Generated by immunoSEQ multiplex PCR, the TCRdb table keeps only in-frame clones and is missing some. The sample includes 2,500,000 or so clones, more than 90% seen only once; the top ten take about 0.13%. This receptor was taken from a man between 18 and 35 years old in good health. Sequencing was done on a sample of naive CD4+ T cells sorted from blood. Subset described: CD45RA+ positively selected. The gene calls are TRBV4-1 and TRBJ2-7, with 7 bases that match TRBD2. CDR3 nucleotides: TGCGCCAGCAGCCAAGGGGAGGGCGTCGCATTCTACGAGCAGTACTTC. Amino acids: CASSQGEGVAFYEQYF.